This T cell receptor beta chain was observed in a study of cytomegalovirus exposure and HLA in healthy donors. Study-wide results and limits: In a later analysis, TCR beta V- and J-gene trimming showed a link to a missense DCLRE1C variant. As was reported, the classifier diagnosed cytomegalovirus status with high specificity and sensitivity. Among the most significant clusters, several appeared linked to common viral pathogens in a later analysis.

Points on this clone: Its cognate antigen is unknown.

Donors were nominally healthy when sampled, though unrecorded immune exposures were likely. Primers for the PCR totalled 60 Vbeta and 13 Jbeta. Using immunoSEQ multiplex PCR, the repertoire was profiled, and TCRdb retains in-frame clones only, with some absent. Counted here are approximately 170,000 clones, 80% to 90% occurring once; the ten biggest clones make up approximately 0.8%. The material sequenced was PBMCs. This clonotype was sampled from a woman aged 18-29 years in good health and CMV-seronegative.

The CDR3 DNA sequence: TGCGCCAGCAGCCGAACCGAAGAGGGCTACGAGCAGTACTTC. This sequence encodes CASSRTEEGYEQYF. The J gene is TRBJ2-7, the V gene TRBV4-1, with a tentative D call TRBD2 (5 bases). The CDR3 sequence is 14 residues long. V lost 4 bases and J lost 3, with 13 bases in between. CDR1 MGHRA and CDR2 YSYEKL come from the germline V gene.